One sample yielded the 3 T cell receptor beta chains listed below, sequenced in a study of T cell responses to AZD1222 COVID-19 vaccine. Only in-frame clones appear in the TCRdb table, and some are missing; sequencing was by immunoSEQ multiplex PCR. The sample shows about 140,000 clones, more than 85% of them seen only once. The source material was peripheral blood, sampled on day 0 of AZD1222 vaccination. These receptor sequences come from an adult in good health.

CDR3 loop: CASSQQETQYF. The CDR3, as DNA: TGTGCCAGCAGTCAACAAGAGACCCAGTACTTC. V is TRBV2 and J is TRBJ2-5; no reliable D call. CDR1 is SNHLY and CDR2 is FYNNEI in the germline V gene. V lost 5 bases and J lost 2, with 3 bases in between. The CDR3 is 11 amino acids.

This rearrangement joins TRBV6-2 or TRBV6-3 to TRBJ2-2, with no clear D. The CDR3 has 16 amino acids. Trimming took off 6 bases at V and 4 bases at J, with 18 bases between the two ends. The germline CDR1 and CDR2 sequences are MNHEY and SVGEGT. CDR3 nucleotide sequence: TGTGCCAGCAGCGACGTCCAGACCAGCCCCACCGGGGAGCTGTTTTTT. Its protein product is CASSDVQTSPTGELFF.

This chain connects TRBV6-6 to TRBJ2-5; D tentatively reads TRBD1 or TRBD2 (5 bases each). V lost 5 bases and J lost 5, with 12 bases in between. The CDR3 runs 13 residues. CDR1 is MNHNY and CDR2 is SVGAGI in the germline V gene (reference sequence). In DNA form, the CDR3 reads TGTGCCAGCAGTCCGGGACCTGTGGAGACCCAGTACTTC. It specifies CASSPGPVETQYF.